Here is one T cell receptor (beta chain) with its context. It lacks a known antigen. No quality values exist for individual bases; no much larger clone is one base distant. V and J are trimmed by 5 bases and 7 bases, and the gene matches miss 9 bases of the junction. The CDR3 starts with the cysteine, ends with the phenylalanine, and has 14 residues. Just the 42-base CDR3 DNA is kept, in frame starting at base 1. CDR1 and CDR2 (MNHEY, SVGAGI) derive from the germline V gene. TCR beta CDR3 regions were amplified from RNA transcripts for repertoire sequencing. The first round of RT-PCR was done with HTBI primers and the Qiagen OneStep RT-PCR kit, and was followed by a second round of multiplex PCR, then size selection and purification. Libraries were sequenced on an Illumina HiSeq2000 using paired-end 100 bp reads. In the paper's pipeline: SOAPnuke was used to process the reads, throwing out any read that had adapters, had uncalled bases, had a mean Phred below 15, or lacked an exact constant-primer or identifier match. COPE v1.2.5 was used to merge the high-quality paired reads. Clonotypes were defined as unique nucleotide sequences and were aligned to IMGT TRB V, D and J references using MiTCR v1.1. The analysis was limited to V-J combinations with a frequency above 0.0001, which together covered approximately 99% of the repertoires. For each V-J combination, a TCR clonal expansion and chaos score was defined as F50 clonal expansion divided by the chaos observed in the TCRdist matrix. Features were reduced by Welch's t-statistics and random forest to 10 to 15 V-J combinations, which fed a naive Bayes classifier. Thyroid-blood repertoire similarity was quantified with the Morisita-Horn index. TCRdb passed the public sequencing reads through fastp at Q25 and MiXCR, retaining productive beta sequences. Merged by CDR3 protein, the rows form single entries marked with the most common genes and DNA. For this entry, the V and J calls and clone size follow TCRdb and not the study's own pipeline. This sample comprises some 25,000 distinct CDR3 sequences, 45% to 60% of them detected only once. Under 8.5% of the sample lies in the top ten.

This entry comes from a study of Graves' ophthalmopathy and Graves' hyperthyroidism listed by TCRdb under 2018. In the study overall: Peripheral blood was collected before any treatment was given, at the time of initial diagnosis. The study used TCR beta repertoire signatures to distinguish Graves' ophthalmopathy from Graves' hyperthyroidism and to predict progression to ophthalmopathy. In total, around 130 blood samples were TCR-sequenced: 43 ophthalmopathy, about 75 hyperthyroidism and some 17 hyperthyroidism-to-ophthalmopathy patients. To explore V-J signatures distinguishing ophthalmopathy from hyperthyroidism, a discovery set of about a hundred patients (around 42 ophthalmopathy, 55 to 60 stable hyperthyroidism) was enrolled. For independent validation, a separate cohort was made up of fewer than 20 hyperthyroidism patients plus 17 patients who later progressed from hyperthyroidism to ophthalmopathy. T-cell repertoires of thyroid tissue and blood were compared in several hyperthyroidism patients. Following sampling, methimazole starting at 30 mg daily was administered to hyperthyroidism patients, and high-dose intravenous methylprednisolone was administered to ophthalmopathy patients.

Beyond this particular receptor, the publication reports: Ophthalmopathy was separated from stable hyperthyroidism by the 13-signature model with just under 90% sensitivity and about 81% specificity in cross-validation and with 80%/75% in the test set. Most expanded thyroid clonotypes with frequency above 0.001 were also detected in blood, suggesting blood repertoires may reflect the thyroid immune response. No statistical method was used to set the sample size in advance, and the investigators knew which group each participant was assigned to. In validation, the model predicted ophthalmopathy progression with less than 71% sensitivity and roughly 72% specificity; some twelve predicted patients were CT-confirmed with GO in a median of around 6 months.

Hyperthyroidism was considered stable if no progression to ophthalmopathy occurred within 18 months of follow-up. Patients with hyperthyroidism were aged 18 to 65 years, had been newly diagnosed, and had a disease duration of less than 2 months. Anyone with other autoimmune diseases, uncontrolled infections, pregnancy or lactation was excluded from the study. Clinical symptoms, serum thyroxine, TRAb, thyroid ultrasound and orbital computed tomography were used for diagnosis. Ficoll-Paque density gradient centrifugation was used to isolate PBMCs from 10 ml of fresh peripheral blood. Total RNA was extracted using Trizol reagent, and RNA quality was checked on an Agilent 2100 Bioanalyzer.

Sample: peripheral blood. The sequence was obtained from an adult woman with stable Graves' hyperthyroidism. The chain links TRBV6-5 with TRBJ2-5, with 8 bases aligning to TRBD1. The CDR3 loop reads CASSTPRTGWTQYF. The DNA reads TGTGCCAGCAGTACCCCAAGGACAGGGTGGACCCAGTACTTC.